The 30 T cell receptor beta chains below were found in one sample sequenced in a study of shared clonotypes between healthy human individuals. Sequencing used immunoSEQ multiplex PCR; TCRdb keeps in-frame clones, though not all of them. The repertoire includes hundreds of thousands of clones, around 96% of them detected once, and about 0.064% sits in the top ten. Sequenced sample: naive CD4+ T cells sorted from blood. Subset in this sample: CD45RA+ positively selected. Every receptor here comes from a woman in her twenties or thirties in good health.

The V and J genes are TRBV9 and TRBJ2-7, with D hard to call. This CDR3 has 14 amino acids. Trimming left V 4 bases short and J 2 bases short, with 13 bases between. Germline V gives CDR1 SGDLS, CDR2 YYNGEE. The CDR3 DNA follows: TGTGCCAGCAGCCCCCGTGGAGCGACCTACGAGCAGTACTTC. Translating it yields CASSPRGATYEQYF.

As to this clone: An end of the junction differs from the germline gene, which may be a read error. V gene TRBV5-3 combines with J gene TRBJ1-1, with D hard to call. TRBV5-3 qualifies as an ORF whose function is uncertain. The CDR3 has 14 amino acids. The CDR3 DNA sequence: TGTGCCAGCAGCTTCGGGAGGGTGAACACTGAAGCTTTCTTT. Its translation is CASSFGRVNTEAFF.

The CDR3, as DNA: TGTGCCAGCAGCCCAAGACAGGCGATACATGACGAGCAGTACTTC. It yields the protein CASSPRQAIHDEQYF. The chain uses TRBV13 and TRBJ2-7, with D possibly matching TRBD1 (6 bases). The ends were cut back, 5 bases at V and 5 bases at J, with 19 bases in the middle. Germline assignment: CDR1 PRHDT and CDR2 FYEKMQ (reference sequence). This CDR3 is built from 15 residues.

This clone has only a few counts. The gene calls are TRBV6-1 and TRBJ2-7, with TRBD1 identical over 10 bases. The CDR3 has 11 amino acids. CDR1 MNHNS and CDR2 SASEGT come from the germline V gene. Trimming took 11 bases from V and 5 from J; bases not matched to a gene: 3. CDR3 nucleotides: TGTGCCGGGACAGGGGACCACGAGCAGTACTTC. Translated: CAGTGDHEQYF.

The rearrangement uses TRBV5-6 and TRBJ2-3; possible D gene TRBD2, 5 bases. Germline V gene sequence: CDR1 SGHDT, CDR2 YYEEEE. This CDR3 is built from 13 residues. The V end lost 4 bases, the J end lost 2 bases, and 8 bases lay between the germline ends. CDR3 sequence reads: CASSNGVTDTQYF. The CDR3 DNA follows: TGTGCCAGCAGCAACGGGGTCACAGATACGCAGTATTTT.

The chain is built from TRBV6-5 and TRBJ1-5; no clear D. The CDR3 extends over 12 amino acids. Germline CDR1 reads MNHEY; CDR2 reads SVGAGI. Trimming took 7 bases from V and 9 from J, leaving 13 bases between them. The CDR3 sequence: CASNERGGPQHF. The DNA of the CDR3 is TGTGCCAGCAACGAAAGAGGAGGGCCCCAGCATTTT.

The V call is TRBV7-6, the J call TRBJ1-2; 7 nucleotides match TRBD1. This CDR3 comprises 15 residues. The junction had 9 bases not matched to a gene; V was cut back by 4 bases and J by 4 bases. Germline assignment: CDR1 SGHVS and CDR2 FNYEAQ. The CDR3 DNA is TGTGCCAGCAGCTCCGGGACAGATTTTTCCTATGGCTACACCTTC. Its protein is CASSSGTDFSYGYTF.

This chain links TRBV9 with TRBJ2-7, with a possible D match to TRBD1 (5 bases). The V end lost 4 bases, the J end lost 3 bases, and 17 bases lay between the germline ends. This CDR3 has 15 residues. CDR1 and CDR2 from the germline V gene are SGDLS and YYNGEE. The chain's CDR3 is CASSQTADKFYEQYF. The DNA of the CDR3 is TGTGCCAGCAGCCAAACGGCGGACAAATTCTACGAGCAGTACTTC.

The rearrangement uses TRBV7-3 and TRBJ1-1; D perhaps matches TRBD1 (5 bases). The CDR3 has 15 residues. CDR1 SGHTA and CDR2 FQGTGA come from the germline V gene. The ends were cut back, 2 bases at V and 4 bases at J, with 14 bases in the middle. The CDR3 sequence: CASSLERGGGTEAFF. The CDR3 region has the DNA TGTGCCAGCAGCTTAGAACGGGGCGGAGGCACTGAAGCTTTCTTT.

J is TRBJ1-1 and V is TRBV19, with a weak D call TRBD1 (5 bases). Trimming pared 8 bases from V and 10 bases from J, leaving 11 bases between. Germline V gives CDR1 LNHDA, CDR2 SQIVND (reference sequence). This CDR3 contains 10 residues. CDR3 sequence: CASGTGVAFF. The CDR3 DNA follows: TGTGCCAGTGGGACGGGAGTAGCTTTCTTT.

The chain has TRBV30 and TRBJ2-7; TRBD1 agrees at 7 bases. V shed 2 bases and J 8 bases; nucleotides not matched to a gene: 12. Germline V CDR1 and CDR2: GTSNPN, SVGIG (reference sequence). This CDR3 spans 14 amino acids. The CDR3 sequence is CAWSFTGERAKQYF. The DNA for the CDR3 is TGTGCCTGGAGTTTCACAGGGGAGAGGGCCAAGCAGTACTTC.

The chain recombines TRBV6-1 with TRBJ1-5; 8 positions agree with TRBD1. CDR1 MNHNS and CDR2 SASEGT come from the germline V gene. The CDR3 length is 19 residues. With 1 base clipped from V and 2 bases from J, the junction kept 13 bases outside the gene matches. CDR3 region: CASSEVDRARRGRNQPQHF. CDR3 coding DNA: TGTGCCAGCAGTGAAGTGGACAGGGCCCGCCGGGGGCGCAATCAGCCCCAGCATTTT.

CDR3 sequence (DNA): TGTGCCAGCAGCTCGCCGACAGGGAGCTCCTACAATGAGCAGTTCTTC. Its protein is CASSSPTGSSYNEQFF. The chain recombines TRBV7-6 with TRBJ2-1; the match to TRBD1 covers 7 bases. The CDR3 covers 16 residues. The V segment lost 4 bases and the J segment 0 bases; nucleotides outside the gene matches: 6. Looked up from germline, CDR1 is SGHVS and CDR2 is FNYEAQ.

The chain employs TRBV7-2 and TRBJ2-1, with 8 nucleotides matching TRBD2. The CDR3 loop spans 16 amino acids. The V and J ends lost 5 bases and 2 bases, in that order; junction bases with no gene match: 8. Germline V CDR1 and CDR2: SGHTA, FQGNSA. CDR3 loop: CASSTAAGETYNEQFF. The CDR3 DNA reads TGTGCCAGCAGCACCGCAGCGGGAGAGACCTACAATGAGCAGTTCTTC.

This clone was counted a single time. This sequence joins TRBV6-1 and TRBJ2-7, with 8 bases that match TRBD1. CDR3 length equals 14 residues. Germline CDR1 reads MNHNS; CDR2 reads SASEGT. V gave up 8 bases and J gave up 4 bases; unmatched junction bases: 10. CDR3 loop: CASEGQETYYEQYF. The CDR3 DNA is TGTGCCAGCGAGGGACAGGAGACCTATTACGAGCAGTACTTC.

The chain links TRBV19 to TRBJ2-4, with 11 bases matching TRBD1. Unmatched junction bases numbered 8, after V lost 4 bases and J lost 9 bases. The germline V gene has CDR1 LNHDA and CDR2 SQIVND (reference sequence). The CDR3 extends over 15 amino acids. The CDR3 is CASSTPGQGAGIQYF. For the CDR3, the DNA is TGTGCCAGTAGTACCCCAGGACAGGGGGCGGGCATTCAGTACTTC. Full variable domain (remainder filled in from reference TRBV19 and TRBJ2-4): DGGITQSPKYLFRKEGQNVTLSCEQNLNHDAMYWYRQDPGQGLRLIYYSQIVNDFQKGDIAEGYSVSREKKESFPLTVTSAQKNPTAFYLCASSTPGQGAGIQYFGAGTRLSVL.

CDR3 sequence reads: CASSLEGGVDTQYF. CDR3 nucleotide sequence: TGTGCCAGCAGCTTAGAAGGGGGGGTAGATACGCAGTATTTT. The chain joins TRBV11-2 to TRBJ2-3; weak D call: TRBD2 (7 bases). Trimming took off 0 bases at V and 5 bases at J, with 9 bases between the two ends. The CDR3 sequence is 14 residues long. Per germline, CDR1 SGHAT and CDR2 FQNNGV.

The genes are TRBV28 and TRBJ1-4; tentative D call: TRBD1 (5 bases). This CDR3 has 16 amino acids. CDR1 and CDR2 (germline): MDHEN, SYDVKM. Trimming removed 3 bases from V and 8 bases from J, with 19 bases in between. As DNA, the CDR3 is TGTGCCAGCAGTTTTCTCGACCCAGGGAGGAGGGAAAAACTGTTTTTT. It specifies CASSFLDPGRREKLFF.

The CDR3 reads CASSSGQGADTQYF. The CDR3 coding sequence is TGTGCCAGCAGTTCCGGACAGGGGGCAGATACGCAGTATTTT. The rearrangement joins TRBV6-5 to TRBJ2-3; 10 nucleotides align to TRBD1. The germline CDR1 and CDR2 sequences are MNHEY and SVGAGI. Germline trimming cut 4 bases from V and 4 bases from J; bases unmatched to any gene: 2. There are 14 residues in the CDR3.

CDR3 protein: CASSDQGAGYGYTF. DNA of the CDR3: TGTGCCAGCAGCGATCAGGGAGCTGGCTATGGCTACACCTTC. The chain carries TRBV6-5 and TRBJ1-2; D might be TRBD1 (5 bases). Germline lookup yields CDR1 MNHEY and CDR2 SVGAGI. V was trimmed by 6 bases and J by 4 bases, leaving 15 bases between them. The CDR3 sequence is 14 residues long.

The chain carries TRBV28 and TRBJ2-7; no firm D call. The V gene's germline CDR1 is MDHEN and CDR2 SYDVKM. The CDR3 covers 11 residues. V lost 6 bases to trimming and J lost 7 bases, with 10 bases between them. The CDR3 region has the DNA TGTGCCAGCAGAACCCCCGGGGAGCAGTACTTC. Encoded protein: CASRTPGEQYF. Filled out from reference TRBV28 and TRBJ2-7, the complete variable domain reads DVKVTQSSRYLVKRTGEKVFLECVQDMDHENMFWYRQDPGLGLRLIYFSYDVKMKEKGDIPEGYSVSREKKERFSLILESASTNQTSMYLCASRTPGEQYFGPGTRLTVT.

V gene TRBV19 combines with J gene TRBJ2-4, with 9 bases matching TRBD1. The CDR3 spans 16 residues. Per the germline V gene, CDR1 is LNHDA and CDR2 is SQIVND (reference sequence). Germline trimming cut 3 bases from V and 5 bases from J; bases unmatched to any gene: 8. The CDR3 DNA sequence: TGTGCCAGTAGTATCCCCCACCGGACAGGGGAAAACATTCAGTACTTC. The encoded protein is CASSIPHRTGENIQYF.

CDR3 protein: CASRGGQARGKLFF. Here the CDR3 DNA reads TGTGCCAGCAGGGGCGGACAGGCGCGAGGGAAACTGTTTTTT. This chain joins TRBV6-1 and TRBJ1-4; 7 positions match TRBD1. CDR1 is MNHNS, CDR2 SASEGT, per germline. V trimming: 6 bases; J trimming: 11 bases; junction bases outside the gene matches: 12. The CDR3 is 14 residues long.

The chain recombines TRBV7-9 with TRBJ2-7; TRBD1 matches 12 bases. CDR1 is SEHNR and CDR2 is FQNEAQ in the germline V gene (reference sequence). The CDR3 is 18 residues long. V gave up 7 bases and J gave up 0 bases; unmatched junction bases: 13. CDR3 sequence (DNA): TGTGCCAGCATCCAATCCGGGACAGGGGGCCTTGCCTCCTACGAGCAGTACTTC. Protein: CASIQSGTGGLASYEQYF.

The genes are TRBV23-1 and TRBJ2-1; D remains ambiguous. TRBV23-1 counts as an open reading frame of uncertain function. This CDR3 has 12 amino acids. The V end was cut by 0 bases, the J end by 6 bases, with 3 bases between. Here the CDR3 DNA reads TGCGCCAGCAGTCAATCCCGCAATGAGCAGTTCTTC. Translated, it gives CASSQSRNEQFF.

CDR3 bases: TGTGCCAGCACCTCCTACGTGAGTACCGGAAGAGAGCAGTACTTC. Its translation is CASTSYVSTGREQYF. V usage is TRBV28 and J usage is TRBJ2-7; D gene unclear. V lost 7 bases and J 7 bases, leaving 23 bases between the germline ends. CDR3 length: 15 amino acids. Germline V gene sequence: CDR1 MDHEN, CDR2 SYDVKM.

The rearrangement uses TRBV29-1 and TRBJ2-7, with D unclear. Trimming stripped 6 bases from V and 3 bases from J, with 9 bases between. The CDR3 is made up of 11 amino acids. Germline V CDR1 and CDR2: SQVTM, ANQGSEA. The CDR3 sequence is CSVVLYYEQYF. As DNA, the CDR3 is TGCAGCGTAGTACTATACTACGAGCAGTACTTC.

This rearrangement joins TRBV18 to TRBJ2-3; 7 bases are a match to TRBD2. This CDR3 has 17 residues. V was clipped by 3 bases and J by 4 bases; unmatched bases: 13. Germline CDR1 and CDR2: KGHSH and LQKENI. Here the CDR3 DNA reads TGTGCCAGCTCACCCCAGAGGGGAGGGCTAGGAGCAGATACGCAGTATTTT. Its protein is CASSPQRGGLGADTQYF. Full variable domain (remainder filled in from reference TRBV18 and TRBJ2-3): NAGVMQNPRHLVRRRGQEARLRCSPMKGHSHVYWYRQLPEEGLKFMVYLQKENIIDESGMPKERFSAEFPKEGPSILRIQQVVRGDSAAYFCASSPQRGGLGADTQYFGPGTRLTVL.

This CDR3 reads CASSFSGSARNEQFF. The CDR3 DNA reads TGCGCCAGCAGTTTTAGCGGGAGTGCGAGGAATGAGCAGTTCTTC. The chain links TRBV5-1 to TRBJ2-1; 9 bases align to TRBD2. Germline values: CDR1 SGHRS, CDR2 YFSETQ. The CDR3 totals 15 residues. V gave up 5 bases and J gave up 7 bases; unmatched junction bases: 10.

The chain has TRBV2 and TRBJ2-1; 8 bases match TRBD2. This CDR3 region has 16 residues. Per the germline V gene, CDR1 is SNHLY and CDR2 is FYNNEI. Unmatched junction bases numbered 10, after V lost 2 bases and J lost 7 bases. The CDR3 loop is CASSEIGRGRGNEQFF. As DNA, the CDR3 is TGTGCCAGCAGTGAAATCGGGAGGGGACGAGGGAATGAGCAGTTCTTC.